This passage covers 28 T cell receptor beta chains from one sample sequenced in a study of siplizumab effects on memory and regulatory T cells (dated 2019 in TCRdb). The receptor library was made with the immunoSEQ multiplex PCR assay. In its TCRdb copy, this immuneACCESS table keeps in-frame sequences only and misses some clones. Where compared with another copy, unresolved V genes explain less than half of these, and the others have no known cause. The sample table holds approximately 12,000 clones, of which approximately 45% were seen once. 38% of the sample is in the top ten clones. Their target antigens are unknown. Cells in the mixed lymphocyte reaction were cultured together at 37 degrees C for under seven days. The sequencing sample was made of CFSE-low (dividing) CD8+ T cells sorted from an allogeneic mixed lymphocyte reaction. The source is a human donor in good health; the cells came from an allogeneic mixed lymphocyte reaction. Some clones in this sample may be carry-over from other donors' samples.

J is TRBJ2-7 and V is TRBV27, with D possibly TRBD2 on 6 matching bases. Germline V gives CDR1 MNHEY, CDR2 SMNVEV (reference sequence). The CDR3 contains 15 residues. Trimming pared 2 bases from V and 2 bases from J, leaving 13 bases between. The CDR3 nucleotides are TGTGCCAGCAGTTTAAGTACTAGCTCACCCTACGAGCAGTACTTC. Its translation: CASSLSTSSPYEQYF.

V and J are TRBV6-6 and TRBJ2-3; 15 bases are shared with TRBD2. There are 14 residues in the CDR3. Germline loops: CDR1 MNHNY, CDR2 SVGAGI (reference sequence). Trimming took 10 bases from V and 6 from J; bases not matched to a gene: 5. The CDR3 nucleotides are TGTGCCACGGGACTAGCGGGGGGTTTGGATACGCAGTATTTT. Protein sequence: CATGLAGGLDTQYF.

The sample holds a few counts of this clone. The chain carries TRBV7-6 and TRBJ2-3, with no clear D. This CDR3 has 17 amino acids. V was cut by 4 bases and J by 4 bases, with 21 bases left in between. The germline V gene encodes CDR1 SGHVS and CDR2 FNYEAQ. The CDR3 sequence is CASSSAKGNWVSDTQYF. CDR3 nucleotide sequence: TGTGCCAGCAGCTCGGCCAAGGGCAATTGGGTTTCAGATACGCAGTATTTT. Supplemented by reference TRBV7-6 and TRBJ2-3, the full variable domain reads GAGVSQSPRYKVTKRGQDVALRCDPISGHVSLYWYRQALGQGPEFLTYFNYEAQQDKSGLPNDRFSAERPEGSISTLTIQRTEQRDSAMYRCASSSAKGNWVSDTQYFGPGTRLTVL.

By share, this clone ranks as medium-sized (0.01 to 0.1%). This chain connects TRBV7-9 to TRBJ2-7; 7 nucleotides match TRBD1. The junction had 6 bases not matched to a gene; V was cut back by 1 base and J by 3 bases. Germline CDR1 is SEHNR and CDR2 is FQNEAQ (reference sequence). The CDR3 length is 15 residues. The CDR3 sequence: CASSLGTGVFYEQYF. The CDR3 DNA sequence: TGTGCCAGCAGCTTAGGGACAGGAGTCTTCTACGAGCAGTACTTC.

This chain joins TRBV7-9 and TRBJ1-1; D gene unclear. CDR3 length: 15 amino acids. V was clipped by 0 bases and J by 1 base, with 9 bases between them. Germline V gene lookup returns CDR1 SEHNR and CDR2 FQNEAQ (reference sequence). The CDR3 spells CASSLAGIPNTEAFF. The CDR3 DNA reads TGTGCCAGCAGCTTAGCAGGAATACCGAACACTGAAGCTTTCTTT.

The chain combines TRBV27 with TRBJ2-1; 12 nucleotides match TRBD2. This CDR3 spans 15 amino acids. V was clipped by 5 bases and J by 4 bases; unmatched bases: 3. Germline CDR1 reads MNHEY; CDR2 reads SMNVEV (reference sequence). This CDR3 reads CASSPLAGGYNEQFF. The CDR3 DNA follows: TGTGCCAGCAGTCCTCTAGCGGGAGGGTACAATGAGCAGTTCTTC.

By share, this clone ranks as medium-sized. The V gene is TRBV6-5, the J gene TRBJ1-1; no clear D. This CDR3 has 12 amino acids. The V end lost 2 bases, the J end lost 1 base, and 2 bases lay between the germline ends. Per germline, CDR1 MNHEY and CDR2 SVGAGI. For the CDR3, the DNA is TGTGCCAGCAGTTACCCGAACACTGAAGCTTTCTTT. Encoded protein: CASSYPNTEAFF.

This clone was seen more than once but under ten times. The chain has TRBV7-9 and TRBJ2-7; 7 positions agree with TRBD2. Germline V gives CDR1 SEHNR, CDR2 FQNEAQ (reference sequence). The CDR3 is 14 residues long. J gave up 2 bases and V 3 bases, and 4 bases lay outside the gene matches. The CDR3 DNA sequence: TGTGCCAGCAGCTTGGCGGGAGTCGCCTACGAGCAGTACTTC. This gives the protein CASSLAGVAYEQYF.

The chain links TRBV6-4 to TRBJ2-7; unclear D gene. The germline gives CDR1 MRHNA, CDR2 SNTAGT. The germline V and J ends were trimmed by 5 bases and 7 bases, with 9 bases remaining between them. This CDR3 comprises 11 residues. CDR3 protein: CASSFRVEQYF. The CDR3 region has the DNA TGTGCCAGCAGTTTCCGAGTGGAGCAGTACTTC.

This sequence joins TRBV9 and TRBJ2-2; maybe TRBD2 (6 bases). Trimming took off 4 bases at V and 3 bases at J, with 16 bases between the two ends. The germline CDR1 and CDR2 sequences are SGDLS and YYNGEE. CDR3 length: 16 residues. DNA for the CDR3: TGTGCCAGCAGCTTAACCGCCGGGACTTACACCGGGGAGCTGTTTTTT. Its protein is CASSLTAGTYTGELFF.

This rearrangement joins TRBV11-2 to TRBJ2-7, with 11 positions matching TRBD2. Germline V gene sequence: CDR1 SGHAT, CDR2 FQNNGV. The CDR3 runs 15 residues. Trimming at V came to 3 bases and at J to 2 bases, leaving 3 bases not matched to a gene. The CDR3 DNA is TGTGCCAGCAGCTTCTCGACTAGCGGGGCCTACGAGCAGTACTTC. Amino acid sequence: CASSFSTSGAYEQYF.

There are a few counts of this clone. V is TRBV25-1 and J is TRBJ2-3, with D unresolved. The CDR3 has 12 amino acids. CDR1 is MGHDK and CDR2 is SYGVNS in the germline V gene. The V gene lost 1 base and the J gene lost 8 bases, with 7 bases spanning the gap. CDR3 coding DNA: TGTGCCAGCAGTGAATGGCAACCTACGCAGTATTTT. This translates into CASSEWQPTQYF.

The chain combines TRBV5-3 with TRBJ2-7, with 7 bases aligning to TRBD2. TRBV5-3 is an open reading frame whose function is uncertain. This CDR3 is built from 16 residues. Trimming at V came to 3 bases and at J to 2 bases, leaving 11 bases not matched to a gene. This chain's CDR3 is CARSSFFAGDTYEQYF. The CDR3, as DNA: TGTGCCAGAAGCTCCTTTTTCGCGGGAGACACCTACGAGCAGTACTTC.

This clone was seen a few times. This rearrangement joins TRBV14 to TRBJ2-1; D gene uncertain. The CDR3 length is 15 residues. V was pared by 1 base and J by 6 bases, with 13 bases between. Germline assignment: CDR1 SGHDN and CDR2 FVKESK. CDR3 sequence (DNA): TGTGCCAGCAGCCAAGTATCGCTAGGAACCAATGAGCAGTTCTTC. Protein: CASSQVSLGTNEQFF.

The CDR3 DNA sequence: TGCGCCAGCAGCCAAGAAGACAGGGCCCCCAATCAGCCCCAGCATTTT. Protein: CASSQEDRAPNQPQHF. The V call is TRBV4-1, the J call TRBJ1-5; TRBD1 matches 7 bases. This CDR3 region has 16 residues. CDR1 is MGHRA, CDR2 YSYEKL, per germline. V shed 0 bases, J shed 3 bases, and the junction held 5 bases outside the gene matches.

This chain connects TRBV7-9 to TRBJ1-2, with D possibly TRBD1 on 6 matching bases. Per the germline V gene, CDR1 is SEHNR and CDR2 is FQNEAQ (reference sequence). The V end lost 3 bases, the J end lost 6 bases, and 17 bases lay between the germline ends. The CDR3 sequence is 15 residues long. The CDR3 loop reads CASSLETGTKDGYTF. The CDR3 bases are TGTGCCAGCAGCTTGGAAACCGGGACAAAAGATGGCTACACCTTC. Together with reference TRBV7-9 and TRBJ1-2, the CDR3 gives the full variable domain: DTGVSQNPRHKITKRGQNVTFRCDPISEHNRLYWYRQTLGQGPEFLTYFQNEAQLEKSRLLSDRFSAERPKGSFSTLEIQRTEQGDSAMYLCASSLETGTKDGYTFGSGTRLTVV.

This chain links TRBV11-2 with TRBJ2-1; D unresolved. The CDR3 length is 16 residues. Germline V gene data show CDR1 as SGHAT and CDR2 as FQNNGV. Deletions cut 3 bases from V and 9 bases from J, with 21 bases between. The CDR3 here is CASSLFGLGVSAEQFF. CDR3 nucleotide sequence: TGTGCCAGCAGCTTGTTTGGGTTAGGAGTCAGCGCTGAGCAGTTCTTC.

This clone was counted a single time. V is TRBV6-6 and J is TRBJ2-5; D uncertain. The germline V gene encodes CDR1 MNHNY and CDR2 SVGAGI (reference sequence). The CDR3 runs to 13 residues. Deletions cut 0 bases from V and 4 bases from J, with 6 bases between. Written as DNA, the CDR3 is TGTGCCAGCAGTTACTCGCAGATAGAGACCCAGTACTTC. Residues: CASSYSQIETQYF.

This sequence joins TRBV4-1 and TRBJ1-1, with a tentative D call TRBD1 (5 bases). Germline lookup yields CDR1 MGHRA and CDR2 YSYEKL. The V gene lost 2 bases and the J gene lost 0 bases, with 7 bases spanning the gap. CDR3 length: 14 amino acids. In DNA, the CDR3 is TGCGCCAGCAGCCAAACAGGAATGAACACTGAAGCTTTCTTT. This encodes CASSQTGMNTEAFF.

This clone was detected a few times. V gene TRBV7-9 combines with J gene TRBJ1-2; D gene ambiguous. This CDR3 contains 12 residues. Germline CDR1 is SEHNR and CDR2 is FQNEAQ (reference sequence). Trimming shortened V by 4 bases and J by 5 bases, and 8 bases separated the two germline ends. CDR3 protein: CASSSGPYGYTF. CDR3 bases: TGTGCCAGCAGCTCGGGTCCGTATGGCTACACCTTC.

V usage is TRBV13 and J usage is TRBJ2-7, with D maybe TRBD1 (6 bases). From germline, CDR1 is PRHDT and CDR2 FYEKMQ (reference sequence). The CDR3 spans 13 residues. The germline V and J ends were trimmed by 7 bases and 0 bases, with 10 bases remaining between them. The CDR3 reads CASNGGSSYEQYF. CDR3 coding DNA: TGTGCCAGCAATGGGGGCAGCTCCTACGAGCAGTACTTC. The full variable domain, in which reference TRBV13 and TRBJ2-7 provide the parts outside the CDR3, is AAGVIQSPRHLIKEKRETATLKCYPIPRHDTVYWYQQGPGQDPQFLISFYEKMQSDKGSIPDRFSAQQFSDYHSELNMSSLELGDSALYFCASNGGSSYEQYFGPGTRLTVT.

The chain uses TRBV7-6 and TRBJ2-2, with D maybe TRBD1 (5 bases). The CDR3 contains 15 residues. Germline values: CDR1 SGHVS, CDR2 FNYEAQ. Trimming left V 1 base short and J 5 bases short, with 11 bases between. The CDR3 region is CASSLVTESTGELFF. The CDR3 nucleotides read TGTGCCAGCAGCTTAGTGACAGAAAGTACCGGGGAGCTGTTTTTT.

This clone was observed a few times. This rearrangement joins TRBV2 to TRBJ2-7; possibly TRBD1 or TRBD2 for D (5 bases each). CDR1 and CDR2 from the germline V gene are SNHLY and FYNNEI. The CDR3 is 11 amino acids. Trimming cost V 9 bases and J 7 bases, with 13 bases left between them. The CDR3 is CARGERGEQYF. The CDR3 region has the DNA TGTGCCAGGGGGGAACGGGGAGAGCAGTACTTC. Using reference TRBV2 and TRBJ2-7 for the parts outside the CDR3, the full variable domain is EPEVTQTPSHQVTQMGQEVILRCVPISNHLYFYWYRQILGQKVEFLVSFYNNEISEKSEIFDDQFSVERPDGSNFTLKIRSTKLEDSAMYFCARGERGEQYFGPGTRLTVT.

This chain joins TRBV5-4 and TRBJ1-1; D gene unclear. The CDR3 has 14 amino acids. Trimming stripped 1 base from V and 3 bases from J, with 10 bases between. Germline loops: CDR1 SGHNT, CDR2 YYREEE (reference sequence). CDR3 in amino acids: CASSLTWEYTEAFF. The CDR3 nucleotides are TGTGCCAGCAGCTTGACTTGGGAGTACACTGAAGCTTTCTTT.

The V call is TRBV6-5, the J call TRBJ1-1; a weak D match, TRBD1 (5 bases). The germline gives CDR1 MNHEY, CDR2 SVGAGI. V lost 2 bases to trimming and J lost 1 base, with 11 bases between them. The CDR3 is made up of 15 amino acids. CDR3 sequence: CASSYARGPNTEAFF. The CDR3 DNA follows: TGTGCCAGCAGTTACGCGCGGGGACCGAACACTGAAGCTTTCTTT.

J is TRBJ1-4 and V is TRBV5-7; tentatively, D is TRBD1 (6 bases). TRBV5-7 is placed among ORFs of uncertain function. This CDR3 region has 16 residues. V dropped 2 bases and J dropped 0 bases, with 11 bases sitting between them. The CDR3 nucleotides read TGTGCCAGCAGCTTCGGGACACCGGCAACTAATGAAAAACTGTTTTTT. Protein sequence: CASSFGTPATNEKLFF.

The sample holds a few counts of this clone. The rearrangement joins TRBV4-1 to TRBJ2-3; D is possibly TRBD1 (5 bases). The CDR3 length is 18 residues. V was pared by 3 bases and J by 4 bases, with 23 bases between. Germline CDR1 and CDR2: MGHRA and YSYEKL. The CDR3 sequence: CASSQYGSGSLGSDTQYF. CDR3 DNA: TGCGCCAGCAGCCAGTATGGGTCAGGGTCCCTAGGGTCAGATACGCAGTATTTT.

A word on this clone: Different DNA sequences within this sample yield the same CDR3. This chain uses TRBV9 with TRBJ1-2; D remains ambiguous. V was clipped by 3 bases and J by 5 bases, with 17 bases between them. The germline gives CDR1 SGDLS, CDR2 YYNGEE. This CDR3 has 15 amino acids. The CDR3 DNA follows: TGTGCCAGCAGCGGGCGGGAGGGAATCTGGTATGGCTACACCTTC. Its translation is CASSGREGIWYGYTF.